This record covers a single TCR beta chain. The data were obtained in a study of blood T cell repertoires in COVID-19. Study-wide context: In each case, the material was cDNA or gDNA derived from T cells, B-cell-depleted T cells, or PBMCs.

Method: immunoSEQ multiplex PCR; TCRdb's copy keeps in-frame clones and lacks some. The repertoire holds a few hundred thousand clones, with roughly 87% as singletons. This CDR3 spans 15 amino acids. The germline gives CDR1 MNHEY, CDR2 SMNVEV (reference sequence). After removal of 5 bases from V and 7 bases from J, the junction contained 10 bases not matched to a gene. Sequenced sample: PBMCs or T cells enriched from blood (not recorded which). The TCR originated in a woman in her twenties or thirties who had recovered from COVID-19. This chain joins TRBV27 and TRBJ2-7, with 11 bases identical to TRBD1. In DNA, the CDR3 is TGTGCCAGCAGTCCGGACAGGGGGCGGAGTCGGGAGCAGTACTTC. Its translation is CASSPDRGRSREQYF.